This T cell receptor (beta chain) came from a study of blood T cells in healthy people across ages. This CDR3 is built from 15 residues. The ends were cut back, 5 bases at V and 6 bases at J, with 14 bases in the middle. For the second PCR, which ran for roughly 7 to 11 cycles, a sample-barcoded 5' primer and a J-beta primer mix were used. TCRdb used MiXCR to reprocess the 5' RACE reads, holding one entry per CDR3 protein. The sample has just under 550,000 distinct CDR3 sequences; around 24% are singletons. The same sample was also studied in work on T cells of mothers and their children.

V gene TRBV12-3 or TRBV12-4 combines with J gene TRBJ1-6, with D perhaps TRBD1 (5 bases). The sample comprised blood. This receptor was identified in a boy aged 10-17 years in good health. CDR3 nucleotides: TGTGCCAGCAGTCACCCGCAGGGTATTAATTCACCCCTCCACTTT. This gives the protein CASSHPQGINSPLHF.